Detailed here is one T cell receptor (beta chain). This clonotype turned up a few times. The clone's antigen remains unknown. No much larger clone is present one base from it, and per-base qualities are unavailable. Graves' hyperthyroidism was defined as stable when no progression to ophthalmopathy occurred over 18 months of follow-up. Hyperthyroidism patients were aged 18 to 65 years and newly diagnosed, with disease duration of less than 2 months. Patients with uncontrolled infections, other autoimmune diseases, pregnancy or lactation were excluded. Diagnoses were established on the basis of clinical symptoms, serum thyroxine and TRAb, thyroid ultrasound, and orbital computed tomography. PBMCs were separated from 10 ml of fresh peripheral blood using Ficoll-Paque density gradient centrifugation. Total RNA was extracted with Trizol reagent, and quality was checked on an Agilent 2100 Bioanalyzer. This record belongs to a study of T cells in Graves' hyperthyroidism and ophthalmopathy (dated by TCRdb to about 2019). Background on the whole study: Peripheral blood was sampled at the time of initial diagnosis, prior to any treatment. A discovery cohort of approximately 100 patients, about 40 with Graves' ophthalmopathy and fewer than 65 with stable Graves' hyperthyroidism, was used to find distinguishing TCR V-J signatures. Prospective prediction of ophthalmopathy was tested in an independent validation cohort of 18 to 20 hyperthyroidism patients and 15 to 17 patients who later progressed to ophthalmopathy. The approximately 100 discovery patients were divided at random into training and test sets in a 7:3 ratio. In about six Graves' hyperthyroidism patients, the study also compared T-cell repertoires from thyroid tissue with T-cell repertoires from blood. Once sampling was done, hyperthyroidism patients were given methimazole at a starting dose of 30 mg daily, whereas ophthalmopathy patients were given high-dose intravenous methylprednisolone. The paper reports TCR Vbeta CDR3 sequencing of approximately 130 peripheral blood samples: 40 or so ophthalmopathy, roughly 80 hyperthyroidism and roughly 17 progressor patients. General study outcomes and caveats: In validation, progression to ophthalmopathy was predicted by the model with more than 65% sensitivity and 72% to 80% specificity, a median of roughly six months before onset. No statistical method was used to fix the sample size in advance, and group allocation was not hidden from the investigators. In cross-validation, a model built on a 13 V-J signature told ophthalmopathy apart from stable hyperthyroidism with 85% to 90% sensitivity and around 83% specificity, and in testing the same model reached 80%/75%. Most expanded thyroid clonotypes (frequency above 0.001) were also found in blood, which suggests that blood repertoires may mirror thyroid immune responses.

V is cut back by 6 bases and J by 9 bases, with 10 bases in the junction unmatched. Counted from cysteine to phenylalanine, this CDR3 has 14 amino acids. Just CDR3 DNA is preserved here, 42 bases in frame from base 1. CDR1 and CDR2 were assigned from the germline V gene as SGHTA and FQGTGA. TCR beta CDR3 regions were amplified from RNA transcripts. For the first round of RT-PCR on the TCR CDR3, the HTBI primer set was used together with the Qiagen OneStep RT-PCR kit. The libraries were constructed in a second round of multiplex PCR and then size-selected and purified. Sequencing of the libraries was done on an Illumina HiSeq2000 using paired-end 100 bp reads. In the authors' own workflow: SOAPnuke was used to process the raw data, with reads discarded if the reads contained adapters or uncalled bases, had a mean Phred below 15, or lacked an exact constant-primer or identifier match. COPE v1.2.5 was used to merge high-quality paired reads, and clonotypes were defined as unique nucleotide sequences. MiTCR v1.1 was used to align clonotypes to the IMGT TRBV, TRBD and TRBJ reference segments. The analysis included only V-J combinations with a frequency above 0.0001, which together covered 99% to 99.2% of the repertoires. The TCS score was defined as the ratio of F50 (clonal expansion) to E x V (chaos), calculated using BLOSUM62-based TCRdist between CDR3 peptides within each V-J. Welch's t-statistics and random forest reduced several hundred V-J features to about 13, which were used in a naive Bayes classifier (R e1071). Through fastp at Q25 and MiXCR, TCRdb rebuilt clones from the public reads, retaining in-frame beta chains. Each CDR3 protein gets just one entry, which takes the most common genes and DNA from the rows behind it. Here the V and J calls rest on TCRdb's processing, not on the authors' analysis. Within this sample are about 480,000 distinct CDR3 sequences, with about an eighth of them counted one time only. Of the sample, under 20% is held by the ten largest clones.

The specimen sequenced was blood. This sequence was found in a woman younger than 35 with Graves' hyperthyroidism. This receptor chain uses TRBV7-3 and TRBJ1-2, and 10 junction bases match TRBD1. The DNA is TGTGCCAGCAGTTTCGACAGGGGGCAAAGGAGCTACACCTTC. Translated, it reads CASSFDRGQRSYTF.